A single sample gave rise to the 32 T cell receptor beta chains below, sequenced in a study of blood T cells in healthy people across ages. PCR was performed a second time for about 7 to 12 cycles using a sample-barcoded 5' primer and a J-beta primer mix. Using its own MiXCR run on the 5' RACE reads, TCRdb lists one record per CDR3 protein. The table records roughly 500,000 distinct CDR3 sequences, approximately 25% of them present only once. These same records also appear under a second study, on T cells of mothers and their children.

The specimen was blood. The receptors here all came from a boy younger than 18 in good health.

In nucleotides, the CDR3 is TGTGCCAGCAGCCAAAATAGCGGGGTCGGAGATACGCAGTATTTT. Translated: CASSQNSGVGDTQYF. The chain employs TRBV3-1 and TRBJ2-3, with 8 bases aligning to TRBD2. The CDR3 sequence is 15 residues long. CDR1 is LGHDT, CDR2 YNNKEL, per germline (reference sequence). J was trimmed by 5 bases and V by 2 bases; bases with no gene match: 6.

The genes are TRBV29-1 and TRBJ2-5, with 10 bases lining up with TRBD2. The J call could be wrong; TRBJ2-7 is a better fit for the DNA end. Germline V gene sequence: CDR1 SQVTM, CDR2 ANQGSEA. The length of the CDR3 is 14 residues. The CDR3 is CSAVLAGLPYEQYF. The DNA for the CDR3 is TGCAGCGCTGTACTAGCGGGATTACCCTACGAGCAGTACTTC.

This sequence joins TRBV7-2 and TRBJ2-7; D remains unclear. CDR3 length: 13 amino acids. V lost 5 bases, J lost 2 bases, and 10 bases lay in between. The germline CDR1 and CDR2 sequences are SGHTA and FQGNSA. The CDR3 DNA reads as TGTGCCAGCAGCCCTGGGTTTCCCTACGAGCAGTACTTC. Translated: CASSPGFPYEQYF.

V and J are TRBV9 and TRBJ1-1, with 8 bases aligning to TRBD1. J was trimmed by 1 base and V by 3 bases; bases with no gene match: 5. The V gene's germline CDR1 is SGDLS and CDR2 YYNGEE. The CDR3 is 15 amino acids. The CDR3 coding sequence is TGTGCCAGCAGCGACGCCGGGACAGGGAACACTGAAGCTTTCTTT. This sequence encodes CASSDAGTGNTEAFF.

As to this clonotype: Given the absence of the conserved phenylalanine or tryptophan at the CDR3 end, a read error is likely. This chain joins TRBV29-1 and TRBJ1-3, with D uncertain. From germline, CDR1 is SQVTM and CDR2 ANQGSEA. V was shortened by 5 bases and J by 3 bases, with 17 bases between the two germline ends. This CDR3 comprises 15 residues. Here the CDR3 reads CSVKIRRENGNTIYL. Here the CDR3 DNA reads TGCAGCGTTAAAATCCGCCGGGAAAATGGAAACACCATATATCTT.

This clonotype was counted a few times. The chain is built from TRBV4-3 and TRBJ2-7, with TRBD2 as a possible D gene (5 bases). There are 16 residues in the CDR3. In germline, CDR1 is LGHNA, CDR2 YSLEER. V was trimmed by 0 bases and J by 2 bases, leaving 14 bases between them. The DNA for the CDR3 is TGCGCCAGCAGCCAAGATCTGGCGGGCCCTCCCTACGAGCAGTACTTC. Amino acids: CASSQDLAGPPYEQYF.

This clonotype appeared many times. The V gene is TRBV20-1, the J gene TRBJ2-7; TRBD1 might be the D (5 bases). Germline lookup yields CDR1 DFQATT and CDR2 SNEGSKA (reference sequence). CDR3 size: 16 residues. Trimming cost V 2 bases and J 2 bases, with 19 bases left between them. CDR3 residues: CSARSPQGGRTYEQYF. The CDR3 bases are TGCAGTGCTAGATCCCCCCAGGGCGGTAGAACCTACGAGCAGTACTTC.

Only a few counts were recorded for this clonotype. The rearrangement joins TRBV11-2 to TRBJ1-6; D gene uncertain. Germline V gene data show CDR1 as SGHAT and CDR2 as FQNNGV. The CDR3 is 15 residues long. V lost 0 bases and J 10 bases, leaving 13 bases between the germline ends. CDR3 region: CASSLEGGLGSPLHF. The CDR3 DNA is TGTGCCAGCAGCTTAGAGGGCGGCCTCGGGTCACCCCTCCACTTT. Using reference TRBV11-2 and TRBJ1-6 for the parts outside the CDR3, the full variable domain is EAGVAQSPRYKIIEKRQSVAFWCNPISGHATLYWYQQILGQGPKLLIQFQNNGVVDDSQLPKDRFSAERLKGVDSTLKIQPAKLEDSAVYLCASSLEGGLGSPLHFGNGTRLTVT.

This clonotype was detected many times. The rearrangement uses TRBV12-5 and TRBJ1-5, with unresolved D. Germline V gene sequence: CDR1 LGHNT, CDR2 FRNRAP. The length of the CDR3 is 13 residues. The V and J ends lost 5 bases and 4 bases respectively, with 9 bases between them. The DNA of the CDR3 is TGTGCTAGTGGTACACCTGGGAATCAGCCCCAGCATTTT. Protein sequence: CASGTPGNQPQHF.

This rearrangement joins TRBV7-2 to TRBJ2-3, with 12 bases aligning to TRBD2. CDR3 length equals 18 residues. From germline, CDR1 is SGHTA and CDR2 FQGNSA. J was trimmed by 6 bases and V by 1 base; bases with no gene match: 11. CDR3 sequence reads: CASSLGVLAGGPSDTQYF. DNA for the CDR3: TGTGCCAGCAGCTTAGGGGTCCTAGCGGGGGGGCCTTCCGATACGCAGTATTTT.

This clonotype has more than one count but fewer than ten. At one end, the junction sequence differs from germline, possibly due to a read error. This chain connects TRBV19 to TRBJ2-1, with unresolved D. The germline V gene has CDR1 LNHDA and CDR2 SQIVND (reference sequence). The CDR3 is made up of 14 amino acids. CDR3 DNA sequence: TGTGCCAGTAGCCCCCTGGTGGCTAACAATGAGCAATTCTTC. Its protein is CASSPLVANNEQFF.

This clonotype has just a few counts. The chain has TRBV19 and TRBJ1-2; D may be TRBD1 (6 bases). V was cut by 3 bases and J by 6 bases, with 11 bases left in between. CDR3 length equals 13 residues. Germline V gene sequence: CDR1 LNHDA, CDR2 SQIVND (reference sequence). The CDR3, as DNA: TGTGCCAGTAGTATGGAACAGGGACATGGCTACACCTTC. Translated, it gives CASSMEQGHGYTF.

The CDR3 region is CASRQGSGNEQFF. The CDR3 region has the DNA TGTGCCAGCCGACAGGGTTCCGGCAATGAGCAGTTCTTC. This chain links TRBV7-2 with TRBJ2-1, with 7 bases aligning to TRBD1. Germline values: CDR1 SGHTA, CDR2 FQGNSA. J was trimmed by 6 bases and V by 8 bases; bases with no gene match: 7. This CDR3 has 13 residues. Variable domain in full (rest from reference TRBV7-2 and TRBJ2-1): GAGVSQSPSNKVTEKGKDVELRCDPISGHTALYWYRQSLGQGLEFLIYFQGNSAPDKSGLPSDRFSAERTGGSVSTLTIQRTQQEDSAVYLCASRQGSGNEQFFGPGTRLTVL.

The chain is built from TRBV28 and TRBJ2-7, with 7 bases aligning to TRBD2. CDR3 length equals 15 residues. The J segment lost 0 bases and the V segment lost 1 base, leaving 3 bases of the junction unmatched. CDR1 and CDR2 from the germline V gene are MDHEN and SYDVKM. CDR3 bases: TGTGCCAGCAGTTTATATGGCGGGAGCTCCTACGAGCAGTACTTC. It yields the protein CASSLYGGSSYEQYF.

V and J are TRBV5-6 and TRBJ2-3; D not certain. This CDR3 spans 14 amino acids. Germline V lookup: CDR1 SGHDT, CDR2 YYEEEE. The V end was cut by 0 bases, the J end by 4 bases, with 9 bases between. The CDR3 reads CASSLEGIPDTQYF. The CDR3 DNA sequence: TGTGCCAGCAGCTTGGAAGGGATTCCAGATACGCAGTATTTT.

The chain couples TRBV7-9 to TRBJ2-5; 8 nucleotides line up with TRBD2. V lost 5 bases to trimming and J lost 2 bases; unmatched junction nucleotides: 16. The germline V gene encodes CDR1 SEHNR and CDR2 FQNEAQ (reference sequence). The CDR3 spans 18 residues. CDR3 residues: CASSPRRVGGRTQETQYF. The CDR3 region has the DNA TGTGCCAGCAGCCCAAGGCGGGTGGGCGGGAGGACTCAAGAGACCCAGTACTTC.

This clonotype showed up just a few times. The chain has TRBV2 and TRBJ1-5; TRBD1 might be the D (5 bases). V lost 10 bases and J 2 bases, leaving 12 bases between the germline ends. The germline gives CDR1 SNHLY, CDR2 FYNNEI. The CDR3 loop spans 13 amino acids. The CDR3, as DNA: TGTGCCATCCAGACCAGGGGCAATCAGCCCCAGCATTTT. As protein: CAIQTRGNQPQHF.

As regards this clonotype: An end of the junction does not agree with germline; a read error may underlie this. The chain couples TRBV20-1 to TRBJ1-5; the match to TRBD1 covers 10 bases. CDR3 length: 12 amino acids. CDR1 is DFQATT and CDR2 is SNEGSKA in the germline V gene (reference sequence). CDR3 sequence reads: CRTGTGDQPQHF. The CDR3 DNA reads as TGCAGGACCGGGACAGGGGATCAGCCCCAGCATTTC.

V gene TRBV5-4 combines with J gene TRBJ2-1; 10 bases match TRBD2. Trimming at V came to 4 bases and at J to 7 bases, leaving 11 bases not matched to a gene. The CDR3 spans 16 residues. The germline V gene has CDR1 SGHNT and CDR2 YYREEE (reference sequence). In nucleotides, the CDR3 is TGTGCCAGCAGCGCCCAAGGAGCGGGGGGGACGAATGAGCAGTTCTTC. Its translation: CASSAQGAGGTNEQFF.

This clonotype has just a few counts. The chain recombines TRBV10-3 with TRBJ1-2, with D unclear. CDR1 ENHRY and CDR2 SYGVKD come from the germline V gene. Trimming stripped 2 bases from V and 8 bases from J, with 12 bases between. The CDR3 has 13 amino acids. As DNA, the CDR3 is TGTGCCATCAGTGAGGCGGTGGGAGGCGGCTACACCTTC. Translated: CAISEAVGGGYTF.

This clonotype showed up just a few times. The V and J genes are TRBV6-5 and TRBJ1-1; D not certain. The V gene's germline CDR1 is MNHEY and CDR2 SVGAGI. There are 11 residues in the CDR3. Between the trimmed V and J ends, which lost 0 bases and 7 bases, there was a span of 3 bases. The CDR3 here is CASSYSNEAFF. CDR3 nucleotide sequence: TGTGCCAGCAGTTACTCGAATGAAGCTTTCTTT.

This clonotype was observed a handful of times. The chain is built from TRBV27 and TRBJ2-7; TRBD1 agrees at 8 bases. Germline V gives CDR1 MNHEY, CDR2 SMNVEV (reference sequence). The CDR3 covers 13 residues. The J segment lost 5 bases and the V segment lost 2 bases, leaving 2 bases of the junction unmatched. The DNA of the CDR3 is TGTGCCAGCAGTTTACAGGGGGCCCACGAGCAGTACTTC. Its translation: CASSLQGAHEQYF.

The chain carries TRBV7-2 and TRBJ2-2; 7 nucleotides line up with TRBD2. Trimming took 5 bases from V and 6 from J; bases not matched to a gene: 6. Germline V gene data show CDR1 as SGHTA and CDR2 as FQGNSA. The CDR3 runs 14 residues. Written as DNA, the CDR3 is TGTGCCAGCAGCGCGGGGGTGGTGTCCGGGGAGCTGTTTTTT. This codes for CASSAGVVSGELFF. Based on the CDR3 plus reference TRBV7-2 and TRBJ2-2, the full variable domain is GAGVSQSPSNKVTEKGKDVELRCDPISGHTALYWYRQSLGQGLEFLIYFQGNSAPDKSGLPSDRFSAERTGGSVSTLTIQRTQQEDSAVYLCASSAGVVSGELFFGEGSRLTVL.

The chain combines TRBV15 with TRBJ2-5; D ambiguous. TRBJ2-1 matches the DNA end more closely, so the J call is doubtful. Germline-derived CDR1 and CDR2 are LNHNV and YYDKDF (reference sequence). The CDR3 contains 16 residues. The CDR3: CATSRGKSSLFGEQFF. The DNA for the CDR3 is TGTGCCACCAGCAGAGGTAAAAGTTCTTTGTTCGGTGAGCAGTTCTTC.

This clonotype was detected only a few times. In nucleotides, the CDR3 is TGTGCCAGCAGTTCGAGACTAGCGGGAGACGGGGAGCTGTTTTTT. It specifies CASSSRLAGDGELFF. The chain combines TRBV27 with TRBJ2-2; 12 nucleotides agree with TRBD2. Per the germline V gene, CDR1 is MNHEY and CDR2 is SMNVEV (reference sequence). The ends lost 4 bases at V and 7 bases at J; junction bases unmatched: 4. This CDR3 comprises 15 residues.

The chain carries TRBV6-2 or TRBV6-3 and TRBJ2-4, with no clear D. Per germline, CDR1 MNHEY and CDR2 SVGEGT. The V end lost 0 bases, the J end lost 0 bases, and 9 bases lay between the germline ends. The length of the CDR3 is 16 residues. This chain's CDR3 is CASSYSTALAKNIQYF. The CDR3 region has the DNA TGTGCCAGCAGTTACTCGACGGCGTTAGCCAAAAACATTCAGTACTTC.

This clonotype was detected a few times. The chain carries TRBV27 and TRBJ2-1; TRBD2 aligns across 8 bases. The CDR3 runs 17 residues. J gave up 0 bases and V 1 base, and 5 bases lay outside the gene matches. CDR1 and CDR2 from the germline V gene are MNHEY and SMNVEV (reference sequence). The DNA of the CDR3 is TGTGCCAGCAGTTTATTCCGGGAGGGAATCTCCTACAATGAGCAGTTCTTC. Amino acids: CASSLFREGISYNEQFF.

This clonotype was detected ten times or more. The gene calls are TRBV7-2 and TRBJ2-4; 7 bases agree with TRBD1. The CDR3 is 12 residues long. Trimming cost V 0 bases and J 13 bases; bases outside gene matches: 3. Germline lookup yields CDR1 SGHTA and CDR2 FQGNSA. The CDR3 protein is CASSLAPGQQYF. The CDR3 coding sequence is TGTGCCAGCAGCTTAGCACCGGGACAGCAGTACTTC.

The chain links TRBV11-1 to TRBJ2-1, with 10 positions matching TRBD2. The V gene's germline CDR1 is SGHAT and CDR2 FQDESV (reference sequence). The CDR3 is made up of 16 amino acids. The trim removed 6 bases at V and 5 bases at J, leaving 10 bases unmatched. CDR3 bases: TGTGCCAGCAGGCAACCGGGACTAGCGAGAGACAATGAGCAGTTCTTC. It codes for CASRQPGLARDNEQFF.

This clonotype has only a few counts. V usage is TRBV7-3 and J usage is TRBJ2-3; 12 bases agree with TRBD2. Per germline, CDR1 SGHTA and CDR2 FQGTGA. V lost 3 bases to trimming and J lost 3 bases; unmatched junction nucleotides: 4. This CDR3 has 16 residues. CDR3 in DNA: TGTGCCAGCAGCTTCCTAGCGGGGGGGGCGACAGATACGCAGTATTTT. This encodes CASSFLAGGATDTQYF. Combining the CDR3 with reference TRBV7-3 and TRBJ2-3 gives the whole variable domain GAGVSQTPSNKVTEKGKYVELRCDPISGHTALYWYRQSLGQGPEFLIYFQGTGAADDSGLPNDRFFAVRPEGSVSTLKIQRTERGDSAVYLCASSFLAGGATDTQYFGPGTRLTVL.

The table lists this clonotype with a few counts. This sequence joins TRBV28 and TRBJ1-1; no clear D. This CDR3 comprises 12 residues. Trimming left V 8 bases short and J 4 bases short, with 11 bases between. From germline, CDR1 is MDHEN and CDR2 SYDVKM. The CDR3 region is CASRKTLTEAFF. DNA for the CDR3: TGTGCCAGCCGTAAGACTCTCACTGAAGCTTTCTTT.

This chain connects TRBV28 to TRBJ2-3; tentative D call: TRBD2 (5 bases). CDR1 is MDHEN, CDR2 SYDVKM, per germline. CDR3 length: 15 amino acids. The V gene lost 2 bases and the J gene lost 0 bases, with 9 bases spanning the gap. CDR3 coding DNA: TGTGCCAGCAGTTTAGCGGGCGTTAGCACAGATACGCAGTATTTT. Its protein product is CASSLAGVSTDTQYF.